This T cell receptor (beta chain) was sequenced in a study of beta chain features in type 1 diabetes. Findings of the study overall: In cDNA sequencing, cells with high TCR expression could be over-represented. Patients and controls would share equally any PCR tilt toward shorter templates. The naive, central memory and Treg TCRB repertoires looked more alike in patients than they did in healthy donors. In all four CD4+ subsets, TCRB CDR3 length was significantly, moderately reduced in type 1 diabetes. When VDJ junctions were examined, type 1 diabetes patients showed fewer insertions and more deletions.

TCRB transcripts that were expressed got sequenced, as all of the isolated RNA had been reverse transcribed. Assay: immunoSEQ multiplex PCR; the TCRdb copy retains only in-frame clones and omits some. The sample yields 680,000 or so clones, 13% seen once. This CDR3 comprises 15 residues. Trimming cost V 0 bases and J 7 bases, with 15 bases left between them. Looked up from germline, CDR1 is MNHEY and CDR2 is SVGAGI. Concerning this clone itself: Its specificity is not known.

The rearrangement links TRBV6-5 to TRBJ1-2; the D is unclear. The specimen was naive CD4+ T cells from blood. This TCR was sampled from a man younger than 35 with type 1 diabetes. The CDR3 DNA is TGTGCCAGCAGTTACTCGAACGGGCCCCAGACTGGCTACACCTTC. Translating gives CASSYSNGPQTGYTF.